A selection of T cell receptor beta chains follows, all from one sample in a study of blood T cell repertoires in COVID-19. Here immunoSEQ multiplex PCR was the method, and the copy in TCRdb shows in-frame clones only, minus some. The sample has around 380,000 clones; roughly four fifths are singletons. The specimen sequenced was peripheral blood. The receptor source for this set is a human donor with acute or convalescent COVID-19. The donor label of this sample is uncertain. Each CDR3 is given with its conserved first and last residue. Fields, in order: D gene, V gene, J gene, clone size, CDR3 DNA, CDR3 protein. A D gene is named only where the DNA matches it firmly. Rows may omit the clone size; those that give it use once, few, many or a size class.

D: -; V: TRBV2; J: TRBJ1-1; size: -; DNA: TGTGCCAGCAGATTTGACAGGCCTGAAGCTTTCTTT; CDR3: CASRFDRPEAFF
D: -; V: TRBV1; J: TRBJ1-2; size: -; DNA: TGCACCAGCAGCCAAGCTACATCCAGGACGGGGTTCTATGGCTACACCTTC; CDR3: CTSSQATSRTGFYGYTF
D: TRBD2; V: TRBV6-5; J: TRBJ2-1; size: -; DNA: TGTGCCAGCAGGAGTTTGGCTAGCGGGAACAATGAGCAGTTCTTC; CDR3: CASRSLASGNNEQFF
D: TRBD1; V: TRBV11-3; J: TRBJ1-1; size: -; DNA: TGTGCCAGCCAGGGGGTGAACACTGAAGCTTTCTTT; CDR3: CASQGVNTEAFF
D: TRBD1; V: TRBV27; J: TRBJ2-7; size: once; DNA: TGTGCCAGCACTCCAGGGGGATCACCCTCCTACGAGCAGTACTTC; CDR3: CASTPGGSPSYEQYF
D: TRBD1; V: TRBV29-1; J: TRBJ1-1; size: -; DNA: TGCAGCGGAGGGGACAGACACACTGAAGCTTTCTTT; CDR3: CSGGDRHTEAFF
D: -; V: TRBV5-1; J: TRBJ1-2; size: -; DNA: TGCGCCAGCAGCTCAAAGGGACTTAGATCTTATAACTATGGCTACACCTTC; CDR3: CASSSKGLRSYNYGYTF
D: -; V: TRBV5-1; J: TRBJ1-6; size: -; DNA: TGCGCCAGCTCGGTCCAGGATTATTCACCCCTCCACTTT; CDR3: CASSVQDYSPLHF
D: -; V: TRBV7-8; J: TRBJ1-1; size: -; DNA: TGTGCCAGCAGCTTAATTAGGGACTCGAACACTGAAGCTTTCTTT; CDR3: CASSLIRDSNTEAFF
D: -; V: TRBV2; J: TRBJ1-6; size: -; DNA: TGTGCCAGCAAGGCGGACTCCTATAATTCACCCCTCCACTTT; CDR3: CASKADSYNSPLHF
D: -; V: TRBV6-5; J: TRBJ1-1; size: -; DNA: TGTGCCAGCAGTTACTCGACTCATGGAAAAGCTTTCTTT; CDR3: CASSYSTHGKAFF
D: -; V: TRBV10-1; J: TRBJ2-4; size: -; DNA: TGCGCCACCCCGTCCCGTCACAGGGAACTAGCCAAAAACATTCAGTACTTC; CDR3: CATPSRHRELAKNIQYF
D: TRBD1; V: TRBV6-5; J: TRBJ2-7; size: -; DNA: TGTGCCAGCAGCCGGACAGGGGGCTCCTACGAGCAGTACTTC; CDR3: CASSRTGGSYEQYF
D: -; V: TRBV3-1/TRBV3-2; J: TRBJ2-1; size: -; DNA: TGTGCCAGCAGCCAAGGTCGGGCAGGGAATGAGCAGTTCTTC; CDR3: CASSQGRAGNEQFF